The rows below give T cell receptor beta chains drawn from one sample of a study of Graves' ophthalmopathy and Graves' hyperthyroidism. TCRdb re-called the multiplex PCR reads through MiXCR, storing one row per CDR3 protein. Of around 520,000 distinct CDR3 sequences in the sample, approximately 37% were seen once. The sample was peripheral blood or thyroid tissue (not recorded which). The receptor source for this set is an adult man with Graves' hyperthyroidism. The CDR3 runs from the conserved cysteine through the conserved F or W. Each record gives: J gene, clone size, CDR3 length, D gene, V gene, CDR3 DNA, CDR3 protein. D genes are given only for firm matches. Part of the rows lack a size; the others show once, few, many or a class for expanded clones.

TRBJ1-5	many	15	-	TRBV4-1	TGCGCCAGCAGCCAAGACTATAACGGGAATCAGCCCCAGCATTTT	CASSQDYNGNQPQHF
TRBJ2-2	few	14	-	TRBV6-5	TGTGCCAGCAGCTGGGACCCAAACACCGGGGAGCTGTTTTTT	CASSWDPNTGELFF
TRBJ2-2	-	13	-	TRBV7-6	TGTGCCAGCAGTCAGATAGAGGCAGGCGAGCTGTTTTTT	CASSQIEAGELFF
TRBJ2-7	many	14	TRBD2	TRBV11-1	TGTGCCAGCAGCCACGGGACTAGCGGGTACGAGCAGTACTTC	CASSHGTSGYEQYF
TRBJ1-1	many	14	TRBD1	TRBV24-1	TGTGCCACCAGTGACGTCAATACAGGGGAGCAAGCTTTCTTT	CATSDVNTGEQAFF
TRBJ1-5	-	15	TRBD1	TRBV2	TGTGCCAGCAGTGTCTCGACAGGGGAGAATCAGCCCCAGCATTTT	CASSVSTGENQPQHF
TRBJ2-1	-	13	-	TRBV2	TGTGCCAGCAGTGAAGCTATGGGGGCTGAGCAGTTCTTC	CASSEAMGAEQFF
TRBJ2-2	-	15	-	TRBV11-1	TGTGCCAGCAGCTTAGCCAGGGGGGGTTACAATGAGCTGTTTTTT	CASSLARGGYNELFF
TRBJ2-7	-	16	-	TRBV4-1	TGCGCCAGCAGCCAAGATTGGGGTTTGGAGACTCGGGAGCAGTACTTC	CASSQDWGLETREQYF
TRBJ1-1	-	16	-	TRBV29-1	TGCAGCGTTGAAGCGCGGCAGGTAGGGGAGAACACTGAAGCTTTCTTT	CSVEARQVGENTEAFF
TRBJ2-5	-	15	TRBD1	TRBV27	TGTGCCAGCAGTTCTATCGGGACAGTTGAAGAGACCCAGTACTTC	CASSSIGTVEETQYF
TRBJ1-2	-	10	-	TRBV29-1	TGCAGCGTGGACCCGGGGACTTACACCTTC	CSVDPGTYTF
TRBJ2-6	-	21	-	TRBV7-8	TGTGCCAGCAGCTATAGCGGCGGACCGGGCCTTTCCAGATCTGGGGCCAACGTCCTGACTTTC	CASSYSGGPGLSRSGANVLTF
TRBJ2-7	many	14	-	TRBV5-4	TGTGCCAGCAGCTCGGACTACGCCGGCCACGAGCAGTACTTC	CASSSDYAGHEQYF
TRBJ2-2	-	14	-	TRBV3-1	TGTGCCAGCAGCCACCTGACTAGTCTCAGGGAGCTGTTTTTT	CASSHLTSLRELFF
TRBJ2-5	many	17	TRBD1	TRBV10-3	TGTGCCATCAGTGGACGATCGGACAGGGGGAACCAAGAGACCCAGTACTTC	CAISGRSDRGNQETQYF